This passage covers 31 T cell receptor beta chains from one sample sequenced in a study of regulatory and conventional T cells in RAG deficiency. This table comes from immunoSEQ multiplex PCR, and its TCRdb copy is limited to in-frame clones, with some not included. The table shows tens of thousands of clones, with roughly 96% occurring only once. Conventional CD4+ T cells were sorted from blood as CD25-low CD127-high cells. These same data were also listed under a study on regulatory T cells. From that study: Primers: 52 TRBV forward and 13 TRBJ reverse.

Source material: CD25- CD4+ T cells sorted from blood. The receptors shown here come from a human donor in good health.

The CDR3 region is CASRTGTGETGELFF. CDR3 bases: TGCGCCAGCAGGACCGGGACAGGGGAAACCGGGGAGCTGTTTTTT. V gene TRBV5-1 combines with J gene TRBJ2-2; TRBD1 aligns across 10 bases. Looked up from germline, CDR1 is SGHRS and CDR2 is YFSETQ. This CDR3 contains 15 residues. Trimming cost V 5 bases and J 5 bases; bases outside gene matches: 6.

This chain joins TRBV6-6 and TRBJ1-5, with D hard to call. V gave up 2 bases and J gave up 6 bases, with 11 bases separating them. The CDR3 contains 14 residues. Germline CDR1 MNHNY, CDR2 SVGAGI (reference sequence). CDR3 residues: CASSYGQESQPQHF. As DNA, the CDR3 is TGTGCCAGCAGTTACGGGCAGGAAAGTCAGCCCCAGCATTTT.

The chain recombines TRBV7-9 with TRBJ1-1; the D is unclear. The CDR3 consists of 15 residues. Germline V CDR1 and CDR2: SEHNR, FQNEAQ (reference sequence). V lost 0 bases, J lost 4 bases, and 12 bases lay in between. The CDR3 sequence is CASSLARGRATEAFF. Written as DNA, the CDR3 is TGTGCCAGCAGCTTAGCTCGGGGTCGGGCCACTGAAGCTTTCTTT.

This chain uses TRBV4-1 with TRBJ1-2, with no clear D. This CDR3 is 14 amino acids long. In germline, CDR1 is MGHRA, CDR2 YSYEKL. The V end was cut by 1 base, the J end by 7 bases, with 13 bases between. In DNA, the CDR3 is TGCGCCAGCAGCCAAGGTGTCAGACAAGGTGGCTACACCTTC. It encodes CASSQGVRQGGYTF.

The chain employs TRBV4-1 and TRBJ1-4; 7 bases line up with TRBD1. The CDR3 extends over 17 amino acids. V shed 2 bases and J 4 bases; nucleotides not matched to a gene: 10. Germline CDR1 MGHRA, CDR2 YSYEKL. DNA of the CDR3: TGCGCCAGCAGCCAAAGTGATTGGACAGGTATTAATGAAAAACTGTTTTTT. Encoded protein: CASSQSDWTGINEKLFF.

The CDR3 DNA sequence: TGTGCCAGCAGTTACTACCTCGGTGGAACCTATGGCTACACCTTC. This codes for CASSYYLGGTYGYTF. V usage is TRBV7-8 and J usage is TRBJ1-2; unclear D gene. CDR3 length equals 15 residues. Trimming cost V 6 bases and J 4 bases, with 18 bases left between them. Germline V gene sequence: CDR1 SGHVS, CDR2 FQNEAQ.

This chain links TRBV5-1 with TRBJ2-3, with 8 nucleotides matching TRBD2. J lost 2 bases, V lost 0 bases, and 5 bases had no gene match. The V gene's germline CDR1 is SGHRS and CDR2 YFSETQ. The CDR3 has 16 residues. The CDR3 nucleotides are TGCGCCAGCAGCTTGGAAGTAGCGGGGATCACAGATACGCAGTATTTT. Its translation is CASSLEVAGITDTQYF. The full variable domain, in which reference TRBV5-1 and TRBJ2-3 provide the parts outside the CDR3, is KAGVTQTPRYLIKTRGQQVTLSCSPISGHRSVSWYQQTPGQGLQFLFEYFSETQRNKGNFPGRFSGRQFSNSRSEMNVSTLELGDSALYLCASSLEVAGITDTQYFGPGTRLTVL.

The chain links TRBV7-2 to TRBJ2-7, with 9 bases aligning to TRBD1. This CDR3 contains 14 residues. Germline V gene sequence: CDR1 SGHTA, CDR2 FQGNSA. The J segment lost 7 bases and the V segment lost 5 bases, leaving 9 bases of the junction unmatched. The CDR3: CASSATGTGREQYF. The CDR3, as DNA: TGTGCCAGCAGCGCCACCGGGACAGGGAGGGAGCAGTACTTC.

The chain is built from TRBV5-1 and TRBJ1-1, with TRBD1 as a possible D gene (5 bases). Trimming left V 4 bases short and J 1 base short, with 17 bases between. The CDR3 loop spans 16 amino acids. Germline V CDR1 and CDR2: SGHRS, YFSETQ. The CDR3 sequence is CASSVKAGGTNTEAFF. Written as DNA, the CDR3 is TGCGCCAGCAGCGTGAAAGCTGGGGGGACGAACACTGAAGCTTTCTTT.

The J gene is TRBJ1-6, the V gene TRBV6-1, with D unclear. The germline V and J ends were trimmed by 2 bases and 0 bases, with 11 bases remaining between them. The CDR3 is made up of 17 amino acids. Germline CDR1 MNHNS, CDR2 SASEGT. The CDR3: CASSENDGSSYNSPLHF. DNA of the CDR3: TGTGCCAGCAGTGAAAACGATGGGAGCTCCTATAATTCACCCCTCCACTTT.

Note on this clone: The same CDR3 is also encoded by other DNA sequences in this sample. The chain couples TRBV2 to TRBJ2-7; D is perhaps TRBD1 (6 bases). The V and J ends lost 5 bases and 2 bases respectively, with 7 bases between them. CDR1 is SNHLY and CDR2 is FYNNEI in the germline V gene. The CDR3 spans 12 residues. The DNA of the CDR3 is TGTGCCAGCAGTTCAGGGGCCTACGAGCAGTACTTC. Translated, it gives CASSSGAYEQYF.

The genes are TRBV6-1 and TRBJ2-2; 9 bases match TRBD1. Germline lookup yields CDR1 MNHNS and CDR2 SASEGT. V lost 6 bases and J lost 7; bases outside the gene matches: 9. The CDR3 spans 15 residues. In DNA form, the CDR3 reads TGTGCCAGCAGCGGACAGGGGAGGGTTGTCGGGGAGCTGTTTTTT. Translation: CASSGQGRVVGELFF.

In DNA form, the CDR3 reads TGTGCCAGCAGCTTGGGGGGAGAATATGGCTACACCTTC. It translates to CASSLGGEYGYTF. J is TRBJ1-2 and V is TRBV5-5, with no clear D. CDR3 length equals 13 residues. The germline CDR1 and CDR2 sequences are SGHKS and YYEKEE (reference sequence). The germline V and J ends were trimmed by 0 bases and 5 bases, with 8 bases remaining between them. The full variable domain, in which reference TRBV5-5 and TRBJ1-2 provide the parts outside the CDR3, is DAGVTQSPTHLIKTRGQQVTLRCSPISGHKSVSWYQQVLGQGPQFIFQYYEKEERGRGNFPDRFSARQFPNYSSELNVNALLLGDSALYLCASSLGGEYGYTFGSGTRLTVV.

V usage is TRBV6-6 and J usage is TRBJ1-2; no reliable D call. Trimming left V 8 bases short and J 8 bases short, with 12 bases between. The CDR3 spans 11 residues. CDR1 is MNHNY and CDR2 is SVGAGI in the germline V gene (reference sequence). CDR3 region: CASGLFGGYTF. Written as DNA, the CDR3 is TGTGCCAGCGGACTCTTCGGGGGCTACACCTTC.

The chain links TRBV29-1 to TRBJ1-3; possible D gene TRBD1, 6 bases. The V gene's germline CDR1 is SQVTM and CDR2 ANQGSEA. V lost 3 bases, J lost 0 bases, and 24 bases lay in between. The CDR3 spans 19 residues. The CDR3 DNA sequence: TGCAGCGTTGAGGGGGACAAGGCCTTAAGAAGCCTCTCTGGAAACACCATATATTTT. Residues: CSVEGDKALRSLSGNTIYF. Full variable domain (rest looked up from reference TRBV29-1 and TRBJ1-3): SAVISQKPSRDICQRGTSLTIQCQVDSQVTMMFWYRQQPGQSLTLIATANQGSEATYESGFVIDKFPISRPNLTFSTLTVSNMSPEDSSIYLCSVEGDKALRSLSGNTIYFGEGSWLTVV.

This rearrangement joins TRBV9 to TRBJ1-2, with D possibly TRBD1 on 5 matching bases. The CDR3 is 15 amino acids. Germline CDR1 SGDLS, CDR2 YYNGEE. V lost 7 bases and J 4 bases, leaving 20 bases between the germline ends. In DNA, the CDR3 is TGTGCCAGCGACTCCCCACGGGGGAAATCCTATGGCTACACCTTC. Encoded protein: CASDSPRGKSYGYTF.

The chain combines TRBV12-5 with TRBJ2-2, with 9 bases identical to TRBD1. Unmatched junction bases numbered 18, after V lost 8 bases and J lost 8 bases. Per germline, CDR1 LGHNT and CDR2 FRNRAP. There are 17 residues in the CDR3. CDR3 coding DNA: TGTGCTAGTATTGGAATGGGGACAGGGTCAATCACGGGGGAGCTGTTTTTT. Protein sequence: CASIGMGTGSITGELFF.

The CDR3 coding sequence is TGTGCCAGAAATTTGGACAGGAGCACAGATACGCAGTATTTT. Its protein product is CARNLDRSTDTQYF. V and J are TRBV27 and TRBJ2-3, with TRBD1 matching 7 bases. Germline V lookup: CDR1 MNHEY, CDR2 SMNVEV (reference sequence). The CDR3 runs to 14 residues. J gave up 0 bases and V 9 bases, and 6 bases lay outside the gene matches.

Written as DNA, the CDR3 is TGCGCCAGCAGCCGGACTAGCGGGGTTGCAGATACGCAGTATTTT. It is translated as CASSRTSGVADTQYF. This chain links TRBV5-1 with TRBJ2-3, with 12 bases lining up with TRBD2. Germline assignment: CDR1 SGHRS and CDR2 YFSETQ. CDR3 length equals 15 residues. With 4 bases clipped from V and 4 bases from J, the junction kept 4 bases outside the gene matches.

This chain joins TRBV7-7 and TRBJ2-5; D may be TRBD1 (6 bases). This CDR3 comprises 16 residues. V shed 5 bases and J shed 1 base, with 17 bases lying between them. CDR1 is SSHAT and CDR2 is FNYEAQ in the germline V gene (reference sequence). CDR3 loop: CASSETGTILQETQYF. CDR3 DNA sequence: TGTGCCAGCAGCGAAACCGGGACAATCCTCCAAGAGACCCAGTACTTC.

Details on this clone: Within the sample, other DNA sequences also encode this same CDR3. The rearrangement uses TRBV30 and TRBJ1-6; D possibly corresponds to TRBD1 (6 bases). The CDR3 loop spans 15 amino acids. V lost 1 base, J lost 4 bases, and 11 bases lay in between. The germline CDR1 and CDR2 sequences are GTSNPN and SVGIG (reference sequence). CDR3 nucleotides: TGTGCCTGGAGTGACGGACAGACTTATAATTCACCCCTCCACTTT. This sequence encodes CAWSDGQTYNSPLHF.

The CDR3 bases are TGTGCCAGCAGCTCCGGGGGGGTAAACACTGAAGCTTTCTTT. This translates into CASSSGGVNTEAFF. V usage is TRBV7-3 and J usage is TRBJ1-1; weak D call: TRBD1 (5 bases). This CDR3 region has 14 residues. Germline-derived CDR1 and CDR2 are SGHTA and FQGTGA. The germline V and J ends were trimmed by 4 bases and 2 bases, with 11 bases remaining between them.

The chain couples TRBV6-6 to TRBJ2-5; maybe TRBD1 (6 bases). Germline V lookup: CDR1 MNHNY, CDR2 SVGAGI (reference sequence). The CDR3 contains 16 residues. Trimming left V 6 bases short and J 4 bases short, with 21 bases between. CDR3 sequence: CASRKPGQRVVETQYF. CDR3 nucleotide sequence: TGTGCCAGCAGGAAACCGGGACAAAGGGTAGTAGAGACCCAGTACTTC.

The genes are TRBV13 and TRBJ1-2; D perhaps matches TRBD1 (6 bases). The V end lost 2 bases, the J end lost 3 bases, and 10 bases lay between the germline ends. CDR1 and CDR2 from the germline V gene are PRHDT and FYEKMQ (reference sequence). The CDR3 is 14 amino acids. As DNA, the CDR3 is TGTGCCAGCAGCTTATTTGGGGGCGACTATGGCTACACCTTC. Amino acid sequence: CASSLFGGDYGYTF.

V gene TRBV2 combines with J gene TRBJ2-5, with 7 nucleotides matching TRBD1. Germline loops: CDR1 SNHLY, CDR2 FYNNEI. The junction had 14 bases not matched to a gene; V was cut back by 3 bases and J by 7 bases. This CDR3 is 16 amino acids long. In nucleotides, the CDR3 is TGTGCCAGCAGTGATGAGGGGGCCTCCATGGTGGGGACCCAGTACTTC. This gives the protein CASSDEGASMVGTQYF.

The genes are TRBV7-9 and TRBJ1-5; D gene unclear. Germline values: CDR1 SEHNR, CDR2 FQNEAQ (reference sequence). CDR3 length equals 14 residues. Between the trimmed V and J ends, which lost 4 bases and 5 bases, there was a span of 12 bases. The CDR3 region has the DNA TGTGCCAGCAGCTGGGCCGGGAGGGATCAGCCCCAGCATTTT. Amino acids: CASSWAGRDQPQHF.

J is TRBJ1-2 and V is TRBV27, with 7 bases aligning to TRBD1. V shed 3 bases and J 8 bases; nucleotides not matched to a gene: 12. Germline CDR1 is MNHEY and CDR2 is SMNVEV (reference sequence). This CDR3 spans 15 amino acids. DNA for the CDR3: TGTGCCAGCAGTTTTGCCGGACAGGTCTCGGTCGGCTACACCTTC. Encoded protein: CASSFAGQVSVGYTF.

The CDR3: CASSPGLAGTQEKLFF. The DNA of the CDR3 is TGTGCCAGCAGCCCAGGTTTGGCAGGGACACAAGAAAAACTGTTTTTT. This sequence joins TRBV7-9 and TRBJ1-4, with D tentatively TRBD1 (6 bases). Germline-derived CDR1 and CDR2 are SEHNR and FQNEAQ (reference sequence). The CDR3 spans 16 residues. Trimming removed 5 bases at V and 8 bases at J, with 21 bases between.

The J gene is TRBJ1-6, the V gene TRBV30; D remains ambiguous. The CDR3 is made up of 15 amino acids. V was pared by 4 bases and J by 0 bases, with 10 bases between. Per the germline V gene, CDR1 is GTSNPN and CDR2 is SVGIG (reference sequence). CDR3 residues: CAWIRTGSYNSPLHF. CDR3 coding DNA: TGTGCCTGGATTAGAACGGGCTCCTATAATTCACCCCTCCACTTT.

This chain joins TRBV15 and TRBJ1-2, with TRBD1 matching 8 bases. Germline V gives CDR1 LNHNV, CDR2 YYDKDF (reference sequence). J lost 6 bases, V lost 3 bases, and 6 bases had no gene match. The CDR3 loop spans 14 amino acids. CDR3 sequence reads: CATSSPGGGDGYTF. The CDR3 DNA reads as TGTGCCACCAGCAGTCCAGGGGGCGGAGATGGCTACACCTTC.

The V and J genes are TRBV9 and TRBJ1-2, with 7 positions matching TRBD1. Germline CDR1 and CDR2: SGDLS and YYNGEE. V lost 0 bases to trimming and J lost 4 bases; unmatched junction nucleotides: 12. The CDR3 runs 17 residues. CDR3 in amino acids: CASSVAEWTGPLYGYTF. CDR3 nucleotides: TGTGCCAGCAGCGTAGCAGAATGGACAGGCCCCCTCTATGGCTACACCTTC.